Reported below is one T cell receptor (beta chain). PCR was performed using 60 Vbeta and 13 Jbeta primers. Sequenced by immunoSEQ multiplex PCR; TCRdb stores in-frame clones only, minus some. The sample has 90,000 to 120,000 clones; 65% to 80% are singletons. Germline loops: CDR1 MDHEN, CDR2 SYDVKM. The CDR3 totals 15 residues. The V end lost 1 base, the J end lost 4 bases, and 13 bases lay between the germline ends. This sample is drawn from a study of cytomegalovirus exposure and HLA in healthy donors. The sample was PBMCs. This sequence originates from a male donor in good health and CMV-seronegative. The chain combines TRBV28 with TRBJ1-2; maybe TRBD1 (6 bases). Written as DNA, the CDR3 is TGTGCCAGCAGTTTATCAGGGGCTGTTAGCTATGGCTACACCTTC. Protein: CASSLSGAVSYGYTF.